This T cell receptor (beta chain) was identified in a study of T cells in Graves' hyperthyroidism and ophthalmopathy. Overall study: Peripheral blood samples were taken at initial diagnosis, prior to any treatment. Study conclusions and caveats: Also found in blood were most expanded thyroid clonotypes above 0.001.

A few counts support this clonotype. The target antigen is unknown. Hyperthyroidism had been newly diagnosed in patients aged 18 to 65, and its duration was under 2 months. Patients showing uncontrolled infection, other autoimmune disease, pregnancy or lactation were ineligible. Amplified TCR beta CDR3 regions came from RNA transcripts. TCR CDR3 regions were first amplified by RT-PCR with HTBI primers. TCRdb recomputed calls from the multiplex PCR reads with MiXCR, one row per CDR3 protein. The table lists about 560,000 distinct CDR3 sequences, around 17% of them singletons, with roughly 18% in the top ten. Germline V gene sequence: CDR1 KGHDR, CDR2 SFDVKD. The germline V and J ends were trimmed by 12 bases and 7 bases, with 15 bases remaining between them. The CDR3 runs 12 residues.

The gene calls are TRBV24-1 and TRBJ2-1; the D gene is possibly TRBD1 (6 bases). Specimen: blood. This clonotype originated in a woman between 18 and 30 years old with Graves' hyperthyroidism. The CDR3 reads CAAGAGVNEQFF. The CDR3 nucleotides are TGTGCCGCAGGGGCAGGAGTAAATGAGCAGTTCTTC.